The next 12 T cell receptor beta chains were all read from a single sample in a study of CD8+CD57+ T cells in acquired aplastic anemia. Investigators profiled TCR beta VDJ and CDR3 from genomic DNA template. MiXCR, run by TCRdb on the reads, gives a single entry per CDR3 protein. The sample carries approximately 160,000 distinct CDR3 sequences, roughly 50% recorded once. Patients sequenced had flow cytometry evidence of CD8+CD57+ cell expansion. The sample comprised sorted CD4+, CD8+, or CD8+CD57+ T cells (not recorded which) from PBMCs. These receptors came from a human donor with aplastic anemia.

The CDR3, as DNA: TGCGCCAGCAGCTCAGGACAGGACTGGGGCTACACCTTC. It specifies CASSSGQDWGYTF. The rearrangement uses TRBV5-1 and TRBJ1-2; 7 bases map to TRBD1. V lost 3 bases to trimming and J lost 8 bases; unmatched junction nucleotides: 7. From germline, CDR1 is SGHRS and CDR2 YFSETQ. CDR3 length: 13 amino acids.

V is TRBV7-7 and J is TRBJ1-3, with D unclear. With 4 bases removed from V and 4 bases from J, the gap between germline ends came to 8 bases. Per germline, CDR1 SSHAT and CDR2 FNYEAQ (reference sequence). This CDR3 contains 13 residues. The CDR3 loop reads CASSSSPGNTIYF. The DNA for the CDR3 is TGTGCCAGCAGCTCTAGTCCCGGAAACACCATATATTTT. Full variable domain (missing parts from reference TRBV7-7 and TRBJ1-3): GAGVSQSPRYKVTKRGQDVTLRCDPISSHATLYWYQQALGQGPEFLTYFNYEAQPDKSGLPSDRFSAERPEGSISTLTIQRTEQRDSAMYRCASSSSPGNTIYFGEGSWLTVV.

This chain uses TRBV10-3 with TRBJ1-5; D possibly corresponds to TRBD1 (6 bases). CDR3 length: 14 amino acids. CDR1 and CDR2 from the germline V gene are ENHRY and SYGVKD. The V gene lost 7 bases and the J gene lost 1 base, with 11 bases spanning the gap. The CDR3 coding sequence is TGTGCCATCAAGTCAGGACAGAGCAATCAGCCCCAGCATTTT. Translated, it gives CAIKSGQSNQPQHF.

At least ten counts were recorded for this clonotype. V is TRBV24-1 and J is TRBJ2-3; 8 nucleotides align to TRBD1. The CDR3 spans 15 residues. V gave up 3 bases and J gave up 8 bases; unmatched junction bases: 9. Per the germline V gene, CDR1 is KGHDR and CDR2 is SFDVKD. CDR3 nucleotides: TGTGCCACCAGTGATACCGGACAGGGTTTTCCTACGCAGTATTTT. It codes for CATSDTGQGFPTQYF.

This chain connects TRBV10-3 to TRBJ1-6, with 7 bases that match TRBD1. V lost 0 bases, J lost 8 bases, and 4 bases stayed unmatched. Germline V gives CDR1 ENHRY, CDR2 SYGVKD. The CDR3 has 15 residues. The CDR3 nucleotides read TGTGCCATCAGTGAGTCGGGACAGCCCTATTCACCCCTCCACTTT. Protein: CAISESGQPYSPLHF.

Ten or more counts support this clonotype. The chain recombines TRBV20-1 with TRBJ2-5; TRBD2 matches at 9 bases. Germline V gene data show CDR1 as DFQATT and CDR2 as SNEGSKA (reference sequence). This CDR3 spans 13 amino acids. V trimming: 4 bases; J trimming: 4 bases; junction bases outside the gene matches: 4. The CDR3 nucleotides are TGCAGTGCTATCGCGGGGGGGCGAGAGACCCAGTACTTC. Translation: CSAIAGGRETQYF.

The J gene is TRBJ2-3, the V gene TRBV4-2, with 12 bases fitting TRBD2. The trim removed 0 bases at V and 5 bases at J, leaving 15 bases unmatched. From germline, CDR1 is LGHNA and CDR2 YNFKEQ. CDR3 length: 20 amino acids. The CDR3 protein is CASSQDLPPSGRAGRDTQYF. DNA of the CDR3: TGTGCCAGCAGCCAAGATCTCCCCCCTAGCGGGAGGGCCGGTAGAGATACGCAGTATTTT.

V usage is TRBV29-1 and J usage is TRBJ2-4; tentative D call: TRBD2 (5 bases). The germline V gene encodes CDR1 SQVTM and CDR2 ANQGSEA. The germline V and J ends were trimmed by 1 base and 8 bases, with 9 bases remaining between them. There are 12 residues in the CDR3. Here the CDR3 DNA reads TGCAGCGTTGAAGGCCACGGGGACATTCAGTACTTC. As protein: CSVEGHGDIQYF.

This clonotype occurred many times. The chain employs TRBV5-5 and TRBJ1-5; D call uncertain. This CDR3 spans 14 amino acids. The V gene lost 3 bases and the J gene lost 0 bases, with 7 bases spanning the gap. Germline V gene lookup returns CDR1 SGHKS and CDR2 YYEKEE (reference sequence). This CDR3 reads CASSYGSSNQPQHF. CDR3 nucleotide sequence: TGTGCCAGCAGCTACGGGAGTAGCAATCAGCCCCAGCATTTT.

This clonotype was observed many times. V and J are TRBV10-3 and TRBJ2-2, with D tentatively TRBD1 (6 bases). Between the trimmed V and J ends, which lost 6 bases and 0 bases, there was a span of 11 bases. Per germline, CDR1 ENHRY and CDR2 SYGVKD. The CDR3 loop spans 15 amino acids. CDR3 amino acids: CAISVGQANTGELFF. The CDR3 DNA reads as TGTGCCATCAGCGTGGGACAAGCGAACACCGGGGAGCTGTTTTTT.

This clonotype was observed a single time. The V and J genes are TRBV4-2 and TRBJ1-2; D is undetermined. The CDR3 runs to 13 residues. The V and J ends lost 1 base and 4 bases respectively, with 7 bases between them. Germline values: CDR1 LGHNA, CDR2 YNFKEQ. CDR3 region: CASSQGSGYGYTF. Here the CDR3 DNA reads TGTGCCAGCAGCCAAGGCTCGGGCTATGGCTACACCTTC.

V usage is TRBV10-3 and J usage is TRBJ2-1; 11 bases match TRBD2. The CDR3 totals 15 residues. Germline V gene sequence: CDR1 ENHRY, CDR2 SYGVKD. Unmatched junction bases numbered 7, after V lost 10 bases and J lost 2 bases. The CDR3 protein is CASGSTSGAYNEQFF. The DNA of the CDR3 is TGTGCCAGCGGGTCGACTAGCGGGGCCTACAATGAGCAGTTCTTC.